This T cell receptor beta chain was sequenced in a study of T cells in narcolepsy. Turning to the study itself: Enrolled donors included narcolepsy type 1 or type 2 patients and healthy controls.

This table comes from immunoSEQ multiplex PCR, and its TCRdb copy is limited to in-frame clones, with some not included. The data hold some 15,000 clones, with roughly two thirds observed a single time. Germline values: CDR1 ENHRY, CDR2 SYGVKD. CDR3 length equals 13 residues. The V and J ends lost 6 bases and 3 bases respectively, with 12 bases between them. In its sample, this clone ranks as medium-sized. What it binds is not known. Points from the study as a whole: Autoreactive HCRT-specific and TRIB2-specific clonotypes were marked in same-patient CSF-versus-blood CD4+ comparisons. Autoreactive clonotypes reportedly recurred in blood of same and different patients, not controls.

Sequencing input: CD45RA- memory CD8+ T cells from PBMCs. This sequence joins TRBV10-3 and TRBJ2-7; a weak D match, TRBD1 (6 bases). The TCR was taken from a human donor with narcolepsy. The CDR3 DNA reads TGTGCCATCAGAGAGCAGGGGAACTACGAGCAGTACTTC. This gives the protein CAIREQGNYEQYF.